The rows below give T cell receptor beta chains drawn from one sample of a study of regulatory T cells in long-lasting Graves disease. One entry per CDR3 protein, called by TCRdb with MiXCR from the multiplex PCR reads. The repertoire holds roughly 450,000 distinct CDR3 sequences, about a quarter seen once, with around 26% in the top ten. This sample comprised peripheral blood mononuclear cells (PBMCs), obtained when the disease was refractory, from a patient treated with antithyroid drugs. All receptors come from a female donor with Graves disease. The CDR3 runs from the conserved cysteine through the conserved F or W. A D gene is named only where the DNA matches it firmly. Clone size appears in some rows only: once, few, many, or a class for an expanded clone.

D gene,V gene,J gene,CDR3 length,clone size,CDR3 protein,CDR3 DNA
-,TRBV5-6,TRBJ2-7,16,many,CASSSITGQMGYEQYF,TGTGCCAGCAGCTCGATCACAGGCCAGATGGGCTACGAGCAGTACTTC
-,TRBV19,TRBJ1-3,15,-,CASGRLPSSGNTIYF,TGTGCCAGTGGCAGACTCCCGAGCTCTGGAAACACCATATATTTT
TRBD1,TRBV7-8,TRBJ2-1,20,once,CASSVHLISPRTGAYNEQFF,TGTGCCAGCAGCGTACATCTTATAAGTCCGAGGACAGGTGCCTACAATGAGCAGTTCTTC
-,TRBV28,TRBJ1-5,13,many,CASTSMSPQPQHF,TGTGCCAGCACGTCCATGTCCCCGCAGCCCCAGCATTTT
-,TRBV4-1,TRBJ2-1,14,-,CASSQDWDGIEQFF,TGCGCCAGCAGCCAAGATTGGGACGGGATTGAGCAGTTCTTC
-,TRBV10-3,TRBJ2-3,14,few,CAISDRGVTDTQYF,TGTGCCATCAGTGACAGGGGTGTCACAGATACGCAGTATTTT
-,TRBV20-1,TRBJ1-5,17,-,CSARRTDEGGSNQPQHF,TGCAGTGCGCGACGGACAGATGAAGGAGGTAGCAATCAGCCCCAGCATTTT
-,TRBV7-8,TRBJ1-1,15,many,CASSRWNRVNTEAFF,TGTGCCAGCAGCCGCTGGAACAGGGTGAACACTGAAGCTTTCTTT
-,TRBV27,TRBJ2-5,15,-,CASSLSPTWMETQYF,TGTGCCAGCAGTTTAAGTCCCACGTGGATGGAGACCCAGTACTTC
TRBD2,TRBV7-3,TRBJ2-3,15,-,CASSILAGSTDTQYF,TGTGCCAGCAGCATTCTAGCGGGTAGCACAGATACGCAGTATTTT
-,TRBV7-2,TRBJ1-1,14,few,CASSPRMSDTEAFF,TGTGCCAGCAGCCCCCGTATGTCGGACACTGAAGCTTTCTTT
TRBD2,TRBV7-2,TRBJ2-5,14,few,CASSQGLPLETQYF,TGTGCCAGCAGCCAGGGACTACCGTTGGAGACCCAGTACTTC
TRBD1,TRBV5-1,TRBJ2-5,15,-,CASSLVDRGGETQYF,TGCGCCAGCAGCTTGGTCGACAGGGGGGGAGAGACCCAGTACTTC
-,TRBV18,TRBJ1-6,15,-,CASSPDITHNSPLHF,TGTGCCAGCTCACCAGACATAACTCATAATTCACCCCTCCACTTT
TRBD1,TRBV30,TRBJ1-2,13,-,CAWSPEGARGYTF,TGTGCCTGGAGCCCAGAGGGGGCTAGGGGCTACACCTTC
-,TRBV28,TRBJ1-4,12,many,CASSYLNEKLFF,TGTGCCAGCAGTTACTTAAATGAAAAACTGTTTTTT
-,TRBV18,TRBJ2-5,14,few,CASSPSGNRETQYF,TGTGCCAGCTCACCATCCGGTAATCGAGAGACCCAGTACTTC